The 11 T cell receptor beta chains listed next were all sequenced from one sample in a study of CD8 T cells in Susac syndrome. The RNA, roughly 0.45 to 1 ug, was put through reverse transcription using random hexamers. TCRdb re-called the immunoSEQ multiplex PCR reads with MiXCR, one entry per CDR3 protein. The profile shows about 240,000 distinct CDR3 sequences, almost 97% of them singletons. Specimen: CD4+ T cells from PBMCs. The source of these receptors is a human donor with Susac syndrome.

The chain links TRBV30 to TRBJ2-7, with 11 bases fitting TRBD1. Germline-derived CDR1 and CDR2 are GTSNPN and SVGIG (reference sequence). This CDR3 spans 11 amino acids. The CDR3 here is CASGTGGFRYF. The CDR3 nucleotides are TGTGCTTCCGGGACAGGGGGTTTTCGGTACTTC.

The V and J genes are TRBV12-3 or TRBV12-4 and TRBJ2-1; unclear D gene. This CDR3 spans 13 amino acids. Trimming left V 6 bases short and J 8 bases short, with 14 bases between. The CDR3 loop reads CASRIPLEDEQFF. CDR3 nucleotide sequence: TGTGCCAGCAGGATACCCCTAGAAGATGAGCAGTTCTTC.

V usage is TRBV28 and J usage is TRBJ2-7; D gene unclear. CDR3 size: 14 residues. Germline assignment: CDR1 MDHEN and CDR2 SYDVKM. V was cut by 3 bases and J by 1 base, with 10 bases left in between. The CDR3: CASSFGGRSYEQYF. For the CDR3, the DNA is TGTGCCAGCAGTTTTGGCGGAAGGTCCTACGAGCAGTACTTC.

The rearrangement joins TRBV29-1 to TRBJ2-2, with D uncertain. The CDR3 extends over 11 amino acids. Germline CDR1 and CDR2: SQVTM and ANQGSEA. V gave up 6 bases and J gave up 3 bases, with 5 bases separating them. DNA of the CDR3: TGCAGCGTGAGAGACACCGGGGAGCTGTTTTTT. Its translation is CSVRDTGELFF.

The genes are TRBV20-1 and TRBJ1-2; the D is unclear. There are 11 residues in the CDR3. Germline loops: CDR1 DFQATT, CDR2 SNEGSKA (reference sequence). The V and J ends lost 5 bases and 4 bases respectively, with 8 bases between them. The CDR3 spells CSAFGIYGYTF. CDR3 coding DNA: TGCAGTGCTTTCGGGATCTATGGCTACACCTTC.

V gene TRBV5-1 combines with J gene TRBJ2-7; a possible D gene is TRBD1 (8 bases). The CDR3 has 14 residues. The germline V and J ends were trimmed by 4 bases and 6 bases, with 17 bases remaining between them. The germline V gene has CDR1 SGHRS and CDR2 YFSETQ. DNA of the CDR3: TGCGCCAGCAGCGCGGGGGACAGGAAAACCGAGCAGTACTTC. This sequence encodes CASSAGDRKTEQYF. Full variable domain (rest looked up from reference TRBV5-1 and TRBJ2-7): KAGVTQTPRYLIKTRGQQVTLSCSPISGHRSVSWYQQTPGQGLQFLFEYFSETQRNKGNFPGRFSGRQFSNSRSEMNVSTLELGDSALYLCASSAGDRKTEQYFGPGTRLTVT.

The chain links TRBV14 to TRBJ2-5; TRBD1 is a possible D gene (5 bases). Germline V gene sequence: CDR1 SGHDN, CDR2 FVKESK. V dropped 1 base and J dropped 3 bases, with 9 bases sitting between them. This CDR3 is built from 14 residues. The CDR3 here is CASSQVGQEETQYF. CDR3 DNA sequence: TGTGCCAGCAGCCAAGTGGGGCAAGAAGAGACCCAGTACTTC.

This clonotype was seen only once. V is TRBV7-9 and J is TRBJ2-5; 12 nucleotides align to TRBD1. The CDR3 length is 16 residues. Germline CDR1 SEHNR, CDR2 FQNEAQ (reference sequence). After removal of 7 bases from V and 5 bases from J, the junction contained 11 bases not matched to a gene. This chain's CDR3 is CASILRDRGPVETQYF. DNA of the CDR3: TGTGCCAGCATTCTCCGGGACAGGGGGCCGGTGGAGACCCAGTACTTC. Variable domain in full (rest from reference TRBV7-9 and TRBJ2-5): DTGVSQNPRHKITKRGQNVTFRCDPISEHNRLYWYRQTLGQGPEFLTYFQNEAQLEKSRLLSDRFSAERPKGSFSTLEIQRTEQGDSAMYLCASILRDRGPVETQYFGPGTRLLVL.

This chain links TRBV7-8 with TRBJ1-2, with 8 bases that match TRBD1. The CDR3 length is 13 residues. Germline trimming cut 5 bases from V and 6 bases from J; bases unmatched to any gene: 5. Germline-derived CDR1 and CDR2 are SGHVS and FQNEAQ. CDR3 sequence reads: CASSQTGGDGYTF. As DNA, the CDR3 is TGTGCCAGCAGCCAAACAGGGGGGGATGGCTACACCTTC.

This rearrangement joins TRBV11-2 to TRBJ1-1; D is unclear. The CDR3 totals 11 residues. V was cut by 8 bases and J by 5 bases, with 9 bases left in between. Germline assignment: CDR1 SGHAT and CDR2 FQNNGV. DNA for the CDR3: TGTGCCAGCCTTCCGTGGACTGAAGCTTTCTTT. Amino acids: CASLPWTEAFF.

The V call is TRBV28, the J call TRBJ2-1; D is unclear. Per germline, CDR1 MDHEN and CDR2 SYDVKM. This CDR3 is built from 11 residues. V dropped 8 bases and J dropped 2 bases, with 4 bases sitting between them. CDR3 DNA: TGTGCCAGCGGGCCCTACAATGAGCAGTTCTTC. This translates into CASGPYNEQFF.